The 6 T cell receptor beta chains given below trace back to one sample, sequenced in a study of PD-1 blockade in classical Hodgkin lymphoma. Specified time point: cycle 4 day 1 (C4D1), after more than five weeks of nivolumab. Each patient relapsed following autologous stem cell transplantation, and prior brentuximab vedotin exposure differed. TCRdb keeps only in-frame clones here, not all; method: immunoSEQ multiplex PCR. The sample gives more than 40,000 clones, around 80% of which show up once; about 39% is in the top ten. Sample: peripheral blood mononuclear cells (PBMCs), taken before the fourth cycle of nivolumab. Receptors originate from a human donor with classical Hodgkin lymphoma.

The J gene is TRBJ1-5, the V gene TRBV7-6; 7 bases are a match to TRBD1. The junction had 11 bases not matched to a gene; V was cut back by 5 bases and J by 4 bases. CDR1 and CDR2 from the germline V gene are SGHVS and FNYEAQ. The CDR3 sequence is 16 residues long. This chain's CDR3 is CASSRYETGINQPQHF. The CDR3 bases are TGTGCCAGCAGCCGATACGAGACAGGGATAAATCAGCCCCAGCATTTT.

This clone came up once. Other DNA sequences of this sample code for an identical CDR3. The rearrangement uses TRBV28 and TRBJ1-2, with D uncertain. Trimming took off 5 bases at V and 5 bases at J, with 3 bases between the two ends. CDR3 length: 10 residues. Germline-derived CDR1 and CDR2 are MDHEN and SYDVKM. The CDR3 sequence is CASSRYGYTF. The CDR3 DNA reads TGTGCCAGCAGTCGATATGGCTACACCTTC.

V is TRBV25-1 and J is TRBJ1-3, with 9 bases matching TRBD1. Per the germline V gene, CDR1 is MGHDK and CDR2 is SYGVNS. After removal of 2 bases from V and 6 bases from J, the junction contained 8 bases not matched to a gene. This CDR3 spans 16 amino acids. CDR3 loop: CASSEAGDREANTIYF. The CDR3, as DNA: TGTGCCAGCAGTGAAGCGGGGGACAGGGAGGCAAACACCATATATTTT.

The gene calls are TRBV27 and TRBJ2-7, with 8 bases matching TRBD1. The CDR3 sequence is 14 residues long. From germline, CDR1 is MNHEY and CDR2 SMNVEV (reference sequence). V was pared by 6 bases and J by 3 bases, with 7 bases of the junction left unmatched. CDR3 in DNA: TGTGCCAGCAGCCTTTTAGGACAGGGCTACGAGCAGTACTTC. It encodes CASSLLGQGYEQYF.

This clone showed up just once. The chain recombines TRBV7-2 with TRBJ1-4; D remains ambiguous. In germline, CDR1 is SGHTA, CDR2 FQGNSA. V was trimmed by 1 base and J by 5 bases, leaving 5 bases between them. CDR3 length equals 13 residues. Here the CDR3 DNA reads TGTGCCAGCAGCTTAGAATGGAATGAAAAACTGTTTTTT. Residues: CASSLEWNEKLFF.

The chain links TRBV18 to TRBJ1-4; 7 nucleotides line up with TRBD1. The CDR3 loop spans 13 amino acids. The V gene's germline CDR1 is KGHSH and CDR2 LQKENI. V lost 6 bases, J lost 8 bases, and 6 bases stayed unmatched. In DNA, the CDR3 is TGTGCCAGCTCTTTTACAGGGGACGAAAAACTGTTTTTT. It translates to CASSFTGDEKLFF.